A selection of T cell receptor beta chains follows, all from one sample in a study of T cell changes during pregnancy in multiple sclerosis. The data were produced by immunoSEQ multiplex PCR, yet TCRdb's version contains in-frame clones alone and is incomplete. Seen here are some 30,000 clones, 90% observed once, and the top ten hold around 4.1%. The source was CD8+ T cells from peripheral blood mononuclear cells, collected in the second trimester of pregnancy. These receptors were taken from a female donor with multiple sclerosis, enrolled in a pregnancy study. The CDR3 runs from the conserved cysteine through the conserved F or W. A D gene is named only where the DNA matches it firmly. Clone size is stated in some rows and not others, as once, few, many or a class when expanded.

CDR3 protein: CAGLGQGYYGYTF; CDR3 DNA: TGTGCCGGTCTGGGACAGGGATACTATGGCTACACCTTC; clone size: -; D gene: TRBD1; V gene: TRBV5-8; J gene: TRBJ1-2
CDR3 protein: CASSQEEAGGVYEQYF; CDR3 DNA: TGTGCCAGCAGCCAAGAGGAGGCAGGGGGCGTTTACGAGCAGTACTTC; clone size: -; D gene: TRBD1; V gene: TRBV4-2; J gene: TRBJ2-7
CDR3 protein: CATKGGRGHTGELFF; CDR3 DNA: TGTGCCACCAAGGGGGGCAGGGGGCACACCGGGGAGCTGTTTTTT; clone size: -; D gene: TRBD1; V gene: TRBV6-1; J gene: TRBJ2-2
CDR3 protein: CASSEAEVVGYEQYF; CDR3 DNA: TGTGCCAGCAGTGAAGCGGAGGTCGTCGGTTACGAGCAGTACTTC; clone size: -; D gene: -; V gene: TRBV6-1; J gene: TRBJ2-7
CDR3 protein: CASIGTSDEQYF; CDR3 DNA: TGTGCCAGCATCGGGACTAGCGACGAGCAGTACTTC; clone size: -; D gene: TRBD2; V gene: TRBV2; J gene: TRBJ2-7
CDR3 protein: CASSWSGTDTEAFF; CDR3 DNA: TGTGCCAGCAGTTGGAGCGGGACGGACACTGAAGCTTTCTTT; clone size: -; D gene: -; V gene: TRBV27; J gene: TRBJ1-1
CDR3 protein: CASRTGGMQYF; CDR3 DNA: TGTGCCAGCAGAACGGGGGGAATGCAGTACTTC; clone size: -; D gene: TRBD2; V gene: TRBV2; J gene: TRBJ2-7
CDR3 protein: CASRLQGEGTEAFF; CDR3 DNA: TGTGCCAGTAGATTACAGGGAGAAGGCACTGAAGCTTTCTTT; clone size: once; D gene: -; V gene: TRBV19; J gene: TRBJ1-1
CDR3 protein: CASSPDSPNTQYF; CDR3 DNA: TGTGCCAGCAGCCCTGATAGCCCCAATACGCAGTATTTT; clone size: -; D gene: -; V gene: TRBV11-1; J gene: TRBJ2-3
CDR3 protein: CASSIGHDPYEQYF; CDR3 DNA: TGTGCCAGTAGTATAGGACACGACCCCTACGAGCAGTACTTC; clone size: -; D gene: -; V gene: TRBV19; J gene: TRBJ2-7
CDR3 protein: CASSETPRTGRVTGELFF; CDR3 DNA: TGCGCCAGCAGTGAGACCCCCCGGACAGGGAGGGTGACCGGGGAGCTGTTTTTT; clone size: -; D gene: -; V gene: TRBV10-2; J gene: TRBJ2-2
CDR3 protein: CASSTGDRGYGYTF; CDR3 DNA: TGTGCCAGCAGCACCGGAGACAGGGGATATGGCTACACCTTC; clone size: -; D gene: -; V gene: TRBV21-1; J gene: TRBJ1-2
CDR3 protein: CASSHTYNEQFF; CDR3 DNA: TGCGCCAGCAGCCACACTTACAATGAGCAGTTCTTC; clone size: -; D gene: -; V gene: TRBV4-1; J gene: TRBJ2-1
CDR3 protein: CATSQWAGDRYEQYF; CDR3 DNA: TGTGCCACCAGCCAATGGGCGGGAGATCGCTACGAGCAGTACTTC; clone size: -; D gene: TRBD2; V gene: TRBV15; J gene: TRBJ2-7
CDR3 protein: CASSQRRAPYEQYF; CDR3 DNA: TGCGCCAGCAGTCAACGGCGGGCCCCCTACGAGCAGTACTTC; clone size: once; D gene: -; V gene: TRBV23-1; J gene: TRBJ2-7
CDR3 protein: CASSASGDPSYEQYF; CDR3 DNA: TGCGCCAGCAGTGCCAGCGGGGACCCCTCCTACGAGCAGTACTTC; clone size: -; D gene: TRBD2; V gene: TRBV10-2; J gene: TRBJ2-7
CDR3 protein: CASERDTQYF; CDR3 DNA: TGTGCCAGCGAGCGAGATACGCAGTATTTT; clone size: -; D gene: -; V gene: TRBV7-9; J gene: TRBJ2-3
CDR3 protein: CASSKEGSNTEAFF; CDR3 DNA: TGTGCCAGTAGCAAAGAGGGTTCCAACACTGAAGCTTTCTTT; clone size: once; D gene: -; V gene: TRBV19; J gene: TRBJ1-1
CDR3 protein: CASSQEGREGQPQHF; CDR3 DNA: TGCGCCAGCAGCCAAGAGGGCAGGGAAGGTCAGCCCCAGCATTTT; clone size: -; D gene: -; V gene: TRBV4-1; J gene: TRBJ1-5
CDR3 protein: CASTAGYEQYF; CDR3 DNA: TGTGCCAGCACAGCAGGGTACGAGCAGTACTTC; clone size: -; D gene: -; V gene: TRBV7-9; J gene: TRBJ2-7
CDR3 protein: CASSFRSMTYEQYF; CDR3 DNA: TGCGCCAGCAGCTTTAGGAGTATGACCTACGAGCAGTACTTC; clone size: -; D gene: -; V gene: TRBV5-1; J gene: TRBJ2-7
CDR3 protein: CASSLGGTGMYYEQYF; CDR3 DNA: TGTGCCAGCAGCTTGGGGGGGACAGGGATGTATTACGAGCAGTACTTC; clone size: few; D gene: TRBD1; V gene: TRBV7-2; J gene: TRBJ2-7
CDR3 protein: CASSFLGLAGYNEQFF; CDR3 DNA: TGTGCCAGCAGCTTCCTAGGACTAGCGGGGTACAATGAGCAGTTCTTC; clone size: -; D gene: TRBD2; V gene: TRBV7-9; J gene: TRBJ2-1
CDR3 protein: CASSGPLSGRTDTQYF; CDR3 DNA: TGTGCCAGCAGCGGACCCCTTAGCGGCAGAACAGATACGCAGTATTTT; clone size: -; D gene: -; V gene: TRBV4-2; J gene: TRBJ2-3
CDR3 protein: CASSLGDRGYNEQFF; CDR3 DNA: TGTGCCAGCAGCTTAGGCGACAGGGGATACAATGAGCAGTTCTTC; clone size: -; D gene: TRBD1; V gene: TRBV7-6; J gene: TRBJ2-1
CDR3 protein: CASSFGTGYEQYF; CDR3 DNA: TGTGCCAGCAGTTTCGGGACAGGGTACGAGCAGTACTTC; clone size: -; D gene: TRBD1; V gene: TRBV27; J gene: TRBJ2-7
CDR3 protein: CAWSLVLGEATNEKLFF; CDR3 DNA: TGTGCCTGGAGCCTCGTTTTAGGGGAAGCAACTAATGAAAAACTGTTTTTT; clone size: -; D gene: -; V gene: TRBV30; J gene: TRBJ1-4
CDR3 protein: CASSPRGGRADEQYF; CDR3 DNA: TGTGCCAGCAGCCCCAGAGGCGGGAGGGCCGACGAGCAGTACTTC; clone size: -; D gene: TRBD2; V gene: TRBV11-3; J gene: TRBJ2-7
CDR3 protein: CASSSILGVSYEQYF; CDR3 DNA: TGTGCCAGCAGCTCCATCCTCGGGGTTTCCTACGAGCAGTACTTC; clone size: -; D gene: -; V gene: TRBV5-5; J gene: TRBJ2-7
CDR3 protein: CASSPIAGGVHEQFF; CDR3 DNA: TGTGCCAGCAGTCCGATAGCGGGAGGGGTCCATGAGCAGTTCTTC; clone size: once; D gene: TRBD2; V gene: TRBV27; J gene: TRBJ2-1
CDR3 protein: CASSPPWAGAYYEQYF; CDR3 DNA: TGTGCCAGCAGTCCCCCTTGGGCAGGGGCGTACTACGAGCAGTACTTC; clone size: once; D gene: -; V gene: TRBV28; J gene: TRBJ2-7
CDR3 protein: CASSPTGTAYEQYF; CDR3 DNA: TGTGCCAGCAGCCCAACCGGGACAGCCTACGAGCAGTACTTC; clone size: -; D gene: TRBD1; V gene: TRBV7-6; J gene: TRBJ2-7
CDR3 protein: CASSPDVRESGLEQFF; CDR3 DNA: TGTGCCAGCAGCCCCGATGTACGGGAGTCAGGTTTGGAGCAGTTCTTC; clone size: -; D gene: -; V gene: TRBV5-6; J gene: TRBJ2-1
CDR3 protein: CASSRWWGVGTTEAFF; CDR3 DNA: TGTGCCAGCAGTCGATGGTGGGGGGTAGGCACCACTGAAGCTTTCTTT; clone size: -; D gene: -; V gene: TRBV2; J gene: TRBJ1-1
CDR3 protein: CASSLQGATGELFF; CDR3 DNA: TGTGCCAGCAGTTTACAGGGGGCCACCGGGGAGCTGTTTTTT; clone size: -; D gene: TRBD1; V gene: TRBV28; J gene: TRBJ2-2
CDR3 protein: CASSLREETQYF; CDR3 DNA: TGTGCCAGCAGCTTAAGGGAGGAGACCCAGTACTTC; clone size: -; D gene: -; V gene: TRBV7-9; J gene: TRBJ2-5
CDR3 protein: CASSGGWEETQYF; CDR3 DNA: TGTGCCAGCAGCGGGGGGTGGGAAGAGACCCAGTACTTC; clone size: -; D gene: -; V gene: TRBV7-2; J gene: TRBJ2-5
CDR3 protein: CASSLGGLQFF; CDR3 DNA: TGTGCCAGCAGTCTCGGGGGACTCCAGTTCTTC; clone size: -; D gene: -; V gene: TRBV27; J gene: TRBJ2-1
CDR3 protein: CASSSSDGTENTEAFF; CDR3 DNA: TGTGCCAGCAGCTCGTCGGATGGGACAGAGAACACTGAAGCTTTCTTT; clone size: -; D gene: TRBD1; V gene: TRBV5-5; J gene: TRBJ1-1
CDR3 protein: CASSFSGDSTDTQYF; CDR3 DNA: TGTGCCAGCAGCTTCTCCGGGGATAGCACAGATACGCAGTATTTT; clone size: -; D gene: -; V gene: TRBV7-8; J gene: TRBJ2-3
CDR3 protein: CASSEEEGVNTGELFF; CDR3 DNA: TGTGCCAGCAGTGAAGAGGAGGGAGTGAACACCGGGGAGCTGTTTTTT; clone size: -; D gene: -; V gene: TRBV2; J gene: TRBJ2-2
CDR3 protein: CASGEIADEQYF; CDR3 DNA: TGTGCCAGCGGGGAGATAGCTGACGAGCAGTACTTC; clone size: -; D gene: -; V gene: TRBV27; J gene: TRBJ2-7
CDR3 protein: CATGLNTEAFF; CDR3 DNA: TGTGCGACAGGGTTGAACACTGAAGCTTTCTTT; clone size: -; D gene: TRBD1; V gene: TRBV19; J gene: TRBJ1-1
CDR3 protein: CAWSVPAREQYF; CDR3 DNA: TGTGCCTGGAGTGTACCGGCCAGGGAGCAGTACTTC; clone size: -; D gene: -; V gene: TRBV30; J gene: TRBJ2-7
CDR3 protein: CASSPRVLNYGYTF; CDR3 DNA: TGCGCCAGCAGCCCCAGGGTCCTGAACTATGGCTACACCTTC; clone size: -; D gene: -; V gene: TRBV4-1; J gene: TRBJ1-2
CDR3 protein: CASSRLLAGPNEQFF; CDR3 DNA: TGTGCCAGCAGCCGACTACTAGCGGGACCCAATGAGCAGTTCTTC; clone size: few; D gene: TRBD2; V gene: TRBV7-6; J gene: TRBJ2-1
CDR3 protein: CATSPLSSYEQYF; CDR3 DNA: TGTGCCACCTCACCTCTGAGCTCCTACGAGCAGTACTTC; clone size: -; D gene: -; V gene: TRBV19; J gene: TRBJ2-7
CDR3 protein: CASRARENTEAFF; CDR3 DNA: TGCGCCAGCAGAGCCAGGGAGAACACTGAAGCTTTCTTT; clone size: few; D gene: -; V gene: TRBV10-1; J gene: TRBJ1-1
CDR3 protein: CASSLGQGSNQPQHF; CDR3 DNA: TGTGCCAGTAGTCTAGGACAGGGGAGCAATCAGCCCCAGCATTTT; clone size: -; D gene: TRBD1; V gene: TRBV19; J gene: TRBJ1-5
CDR3 protein: CASSPIDRPYYEQYF; CDR3 DNA: TGTGCCAGCTCACCTATAGACAGACCTTACTACGAGCAGTACTTC; clone size: -; D gene: -; V gene: TRBV18; J gene: TRBJ2-7
CDR3 protein: CASSPTGGYTGELFF; CDR3 DNA: TGTGCCAGCAGTCCAACAGGGGGCTATACCGGGGAGCTGTTTTTT; clone size: -; D gene: TRBD1; V gene: TRBV28; J gene: TRBJ2-2
CDR3 protein: CASSHLPGQGETYSYEQYF; CDR3 DNA: TGCGCCAGCAGCCACCTCCCGGGACAGGGGGAAACCTACTCCTACGAGCAGTACTTC; clone size: -; D gene: TRBD1; V gene: TRBV5-1; J gene: TRBJ2-7
CDR3 protein: CASSQDRTSGNEQYF; CDR3 DNA: TGCGCCAGCAGCCAAGACCGTACTAGCGGGAACGAGCAGTACTTC; clone size: -; D gene: TRBD2; V gene: TRBV4-3; J gene: TRBJ2-7